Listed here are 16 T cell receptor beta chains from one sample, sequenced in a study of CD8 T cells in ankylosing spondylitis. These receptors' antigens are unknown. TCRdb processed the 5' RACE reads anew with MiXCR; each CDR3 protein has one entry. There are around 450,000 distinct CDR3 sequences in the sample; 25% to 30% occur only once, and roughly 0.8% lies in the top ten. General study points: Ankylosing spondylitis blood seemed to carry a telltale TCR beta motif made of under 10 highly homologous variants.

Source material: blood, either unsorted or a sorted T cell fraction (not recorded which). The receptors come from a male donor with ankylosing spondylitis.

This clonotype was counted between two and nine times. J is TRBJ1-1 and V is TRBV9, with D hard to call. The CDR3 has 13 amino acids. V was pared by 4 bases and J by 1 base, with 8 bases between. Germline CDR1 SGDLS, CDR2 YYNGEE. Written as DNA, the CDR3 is TGTGCCAGCAGCTCATCCAGGAACACTGAAGCTTTCTTT. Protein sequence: CASSSSRNTEAFF.

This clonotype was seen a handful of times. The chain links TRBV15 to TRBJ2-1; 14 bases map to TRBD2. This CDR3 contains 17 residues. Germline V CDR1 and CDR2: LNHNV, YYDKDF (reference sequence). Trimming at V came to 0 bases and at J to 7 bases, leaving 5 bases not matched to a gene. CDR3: CATSREAGTSGSNEQFF. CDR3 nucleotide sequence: TGTGCCACCAGCAGAGAAGCGGGGACTAGCGGGAGTAATGAGCAGTTCTTC.

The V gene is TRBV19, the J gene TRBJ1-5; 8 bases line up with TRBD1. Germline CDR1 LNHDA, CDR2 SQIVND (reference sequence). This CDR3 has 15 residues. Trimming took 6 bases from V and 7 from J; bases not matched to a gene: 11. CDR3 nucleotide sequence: TGTGCCAGTAGCCCCGGACAGGGCATGTGGCAGCCCCAGCATTTT. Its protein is CASSPGQGMWQPQHF.

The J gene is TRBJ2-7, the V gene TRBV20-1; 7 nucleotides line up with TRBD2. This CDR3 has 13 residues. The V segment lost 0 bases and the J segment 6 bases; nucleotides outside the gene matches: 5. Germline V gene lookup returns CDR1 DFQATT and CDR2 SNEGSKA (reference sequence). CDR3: CSARDSTGGEQYV. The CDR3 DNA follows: TGCAGTGCTAGAGATTCAACGGGAGGCGAGCAGTACGTC.

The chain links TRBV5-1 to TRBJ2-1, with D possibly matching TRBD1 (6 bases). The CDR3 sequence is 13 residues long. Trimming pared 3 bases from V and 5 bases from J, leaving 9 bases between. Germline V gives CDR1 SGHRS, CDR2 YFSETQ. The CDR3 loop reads CASSWGQNNEQFF. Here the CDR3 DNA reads TGCGCCAGCAGCTGGGGACAAAACAATGAGCAGTTCTTC. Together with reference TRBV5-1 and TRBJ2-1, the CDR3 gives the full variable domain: KAGVTQTPRYLIKTRGQQVTLSCSPISGHRSVSWYQQTPGQGLQFLFEYFSETQRNKGNFPGRFSGRQFSNSRSEMNVSTLELGDSALYLCASSWGQNNEQFFGPGTRLTVL.

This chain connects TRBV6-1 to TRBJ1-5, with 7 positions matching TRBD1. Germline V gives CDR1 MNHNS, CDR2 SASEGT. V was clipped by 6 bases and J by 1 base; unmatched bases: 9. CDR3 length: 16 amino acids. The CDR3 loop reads CASRQTRQGSNQPQHF. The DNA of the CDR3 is TGTGCCAGCAGACAAACTAGACAGGGAAGCAATCAGCCCCAGCATTTT.

The chain's CDR3 is CASSLRGEGLSTDTQYF. DNA for the CDR3: TGTGCCAGCAGCCTCCGGGGGGAGGGCCTAAGCACAGATACGCAGTATTTT. The genes are TRBV11-2 and TRBJ2-3; TRBD2 matches at 7 bases. CDR1 SGHAT and CDR2 FQNNGV come from the germline V gene. J lost 0 bases, V lost 5 bases, and 11 bases had no gene match. This CDR3 is built from 17 residues.

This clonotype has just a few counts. DNA for the CDR3: TGTGCCACCAGTGATGAAAGTGGGCTGGCCCAGCATTTT. Its protein is CATSDESGLAQHF. The chain is built from TRBV24-1 and TRBJ1-5; D call uncertain. Trimming removed 3 bases from V and 11 bases from J, with 13 bases in between. Germline loops: CDR1 KGHDR, CDR2 SFDVKD. The CDR3 runs to 13 residues.

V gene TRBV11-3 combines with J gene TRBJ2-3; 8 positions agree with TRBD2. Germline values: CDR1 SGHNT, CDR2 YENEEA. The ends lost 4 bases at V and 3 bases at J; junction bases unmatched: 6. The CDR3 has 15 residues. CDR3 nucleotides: TGTGCCAGCAGCTCCCGCCCGGGGGGGACAGATACGCAGTATTTT. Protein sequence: CASSSRPGGTDTQYF.

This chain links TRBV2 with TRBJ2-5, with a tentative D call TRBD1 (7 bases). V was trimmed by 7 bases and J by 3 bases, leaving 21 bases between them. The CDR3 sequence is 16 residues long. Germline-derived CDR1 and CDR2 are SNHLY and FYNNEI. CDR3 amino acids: CASTRDSGRPEETQYF. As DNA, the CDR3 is TGTGCCAGCACTCGGGACAGTGGGAGGCCCGAAGAGACCCAGTACTTC.

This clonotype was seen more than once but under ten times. Written as DNA, the CDR3 is TGCAGTGCTAGCAGGGACTCAACCTACAATGAGCAGTTCTTC. Its protein is CSASRDSTYNEQFF. The V call is TRBV20-1, the J call TRBJ2-1; D might be TRBD2 (6 bases). The CDR3 totals 14 residues. Germline assignment: CDR1 DFQATT and CDR2 SNEGSKA (reference sequence). Trimming removed 3 bases at V and 2 bases at J, with 11 bases between.

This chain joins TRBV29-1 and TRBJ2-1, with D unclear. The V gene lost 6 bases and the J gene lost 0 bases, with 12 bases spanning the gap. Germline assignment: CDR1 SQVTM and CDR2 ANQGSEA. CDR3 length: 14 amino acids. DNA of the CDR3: TGCAGCGTCTTATATCCGAACTCCTACAATGAGCAGTTCTTC. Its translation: CSVLYPNSYNEQFF.

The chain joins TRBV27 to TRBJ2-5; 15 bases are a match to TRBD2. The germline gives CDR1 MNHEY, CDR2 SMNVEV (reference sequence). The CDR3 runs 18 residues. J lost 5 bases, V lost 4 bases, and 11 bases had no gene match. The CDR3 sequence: CASSSPGLAGGRGETQYF. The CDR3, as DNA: TGTGCCAGCAGTTCTCCCGGACTAGCGGGAGGGCGAGGGGAGACCCAGTACTTC.

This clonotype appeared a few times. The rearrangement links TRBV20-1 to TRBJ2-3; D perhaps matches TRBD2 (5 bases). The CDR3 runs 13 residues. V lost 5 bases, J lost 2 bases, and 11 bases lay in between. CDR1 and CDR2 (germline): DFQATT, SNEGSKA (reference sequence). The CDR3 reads CSARGRYTDTQYF. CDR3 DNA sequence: TGCAGTGCTCGAGGGCGGTACACAGATACGCAGTATTTT.

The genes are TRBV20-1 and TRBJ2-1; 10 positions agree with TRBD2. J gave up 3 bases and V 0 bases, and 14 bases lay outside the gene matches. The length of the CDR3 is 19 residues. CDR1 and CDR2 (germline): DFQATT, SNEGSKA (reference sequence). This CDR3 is CSARDIRASGRGNYNEQFF. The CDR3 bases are TGCAGTGCTAGAGATATAAGGGCTAGCGGGAGAGGTAACTACAATGAGCAGTTCTTC.

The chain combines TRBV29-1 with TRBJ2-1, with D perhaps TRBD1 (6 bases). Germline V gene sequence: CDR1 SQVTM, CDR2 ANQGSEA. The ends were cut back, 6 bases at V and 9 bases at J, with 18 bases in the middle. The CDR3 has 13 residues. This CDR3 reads CSVETSGVAEQFF. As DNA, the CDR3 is TGCAGCGTCGAGACCTCAGGGGTTGCTGAGCAGTTCTTC.